This T cell receptor (beta chain) was captured by sequencing in a study of T cell repertoires in cytomegalovirus infection. Study summary: Selection of CMV epitopes for the study included recently identified HLA-C-restricted and well-studied HLA-B-restricted ones. Evidence of both CMV infection and a matching HLA type came from public TCR beta signatures.

This clonotype has just a few counts. The target antigen is unknown. CDR3 length: 14 residues. Trimming removed 4 bases from V and 1 base from J, with 10 bases in between. Germline loops: CDR1 ENHRY, CDR2 SYGVKD. Study-wide results and caveats: Based on cumulative public TCR beta family frequency, carriers of CMV plus the relevant HLA were identified. In two of eight donors, the top clonotype was HLA-C-restricted CMV-specific.

MiXCR, applied by TCRdb to the reads, yields one record per CDR3 protein. The sample includes 570,000 or so distinct CDR3 sequences, almost 40% of them seen just once. The material was cultured PBMCs, obtained from culture after CMV antigen stimulation. The chain combines TRBV10-3 with TRBJ2-5; D gene uncertain. The origin of this receptor is a human donor in good health (CMV status not recorded). Some clones in this sample may be carry-over from other donors' samples. The CDR3 loop is CAISAGRIQETQYF. The CDR3 DNA sequence: TGTGCCATCAGTGCCGGACGTATCCAAGAGACCCAGTACTTC.